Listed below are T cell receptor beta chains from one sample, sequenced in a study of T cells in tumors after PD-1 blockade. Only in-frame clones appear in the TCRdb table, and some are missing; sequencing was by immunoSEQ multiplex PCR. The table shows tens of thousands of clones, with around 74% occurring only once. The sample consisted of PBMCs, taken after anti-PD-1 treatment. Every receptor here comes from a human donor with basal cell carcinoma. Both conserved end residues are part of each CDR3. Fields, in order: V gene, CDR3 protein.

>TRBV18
CASSPDINYGYTF
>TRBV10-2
CARISWDPNQPQHF
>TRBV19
CASSMGDRGNEKLFF
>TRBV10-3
CAISREAGNTGELFF
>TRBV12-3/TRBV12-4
CASSQTEKQPQHF
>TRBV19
CASSSPGTGIGGYTF
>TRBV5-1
CASSLTTDRNGYTF
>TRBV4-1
CASSQDSSGAAGYTF
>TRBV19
CASTGQRYNSPLHF
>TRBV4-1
CASSQEAAAELNTDTQYF
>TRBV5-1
CASSLEGLARGTDTQYF
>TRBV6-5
CASRFRQENEKLFF
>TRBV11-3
CASSPNGGSTDTQYF
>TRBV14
CASSRWGLVCLQFF
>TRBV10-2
CATGRRNTEAFF
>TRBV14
CASSSDRGWADTQYF
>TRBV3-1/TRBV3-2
CASSQRDGSYEQYF
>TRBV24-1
CATSDQLGLTGYTF
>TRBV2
CASSGSSGANVLTF
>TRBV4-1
CASSQDPFSPLHF
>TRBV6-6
CASSRQGAYGYTF
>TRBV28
CASSFQAATSNQPQHF
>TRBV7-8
CASSLGLAGGYEQYF
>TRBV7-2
CASSLGPGQGTYEQYF
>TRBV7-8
CASSRGGSYNEQFF
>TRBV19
CASSPQDRGQNSPLHF
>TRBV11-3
CASSLGSGTGELEQYF
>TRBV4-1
CASSQTSGAGGNTIYF
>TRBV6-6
CAIGQNSYEQYF
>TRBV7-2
CASSLVGGGDNYGYTF
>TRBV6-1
CASSERQGRTDTQYF
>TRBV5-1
CASSQGQGTSTDTQYF
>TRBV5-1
CASSFDGISNTEAFF
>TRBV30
CAWRGRGLARDEQFF
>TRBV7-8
CASSLASTGMNTEAFF
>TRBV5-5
CASSFRGNQPQHF
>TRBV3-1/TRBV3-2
CASSVGRGGLGLAEYEQYF
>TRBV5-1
CASSKRQGRDSGNTIYF
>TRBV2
CARAETTNEKLFF
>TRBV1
CTSSRYLRGFSYGYTF
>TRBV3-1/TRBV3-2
CASSQDFQIPGQGGTEAFF
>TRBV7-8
CASSWNNSPLHF
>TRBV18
CASSRAGGPNEQFF
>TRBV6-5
CASSTQGAEGTQYF
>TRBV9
CASSVAGEPYEQYF
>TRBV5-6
CASSLAGSIYF
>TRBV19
CASFRGGLARNTIYF
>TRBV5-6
CASSPGASGNTIYF
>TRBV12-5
CASGLTVSETEAFF
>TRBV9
CASSVTSSTDTQYF
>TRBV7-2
CASSLGGADGIQYF
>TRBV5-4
CASSLVNRDGEAFF
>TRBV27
CASSFSRTGEAYNEQFF
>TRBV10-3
CAIRDRDSYSYEQYF